The 11 T cell receptor beta chains below were found in one sample sequenced in a study of blood T cell repertoires in COVID-19. Assay used: immunoSEQ multiplex PCR; TCRdb lists only in-frame clones, some missing. The sample comprises more than 300,000 clones, 87% of which are singletons, and nearly 6.5% rests with the top ten. Specimen: peripheral blood. The receptor set was obtained from a woman aged 45-65 years with COVID-19, enrolled during active disease.

The chain uses TRBV6-1 and TRBJ2-7, with D possibly matching TRBD2 (6 bases). Germline loops: CDR1 MNHNS, CDR2 SASEGT. Deletions cut 2 bases from V and 3 bases from J, with 14 bases between. This CDR3 has 15 amino acids. In DNA form, the CDR3 reads TGTGCCAGCAGTGAACATGCGGGACCGTACTACGAGCAGTACTTC. This sequence encodes CASSEHAGPYYEQYF.

The rearrangement joins TRBV9 to TRBJ2-7; D may be TRBD1 (6 bases). The CDR3 length is 14 residues. V was cut by 4 bases and J by 5 bases, with 16 bases left in between. Germline V gives CDR1 SGDLS, CDR2 YYNGEE. CDR3 bases: TGTGCCAGCAGCCGAGGGACACAGGGCGACGAGCAGTACTTC. Protein: CASSRGTQGDEQYF.

J is TRBJ1-3 and V is TRBV6-2 or TRBV6-3, with D hard to call. The CDR3 is 15 amino acids. Germline CDR1 and CDR2: MNHEY and SVGEGT. Trimming removed 5 bases at V and 0 bases at J, with 11 bases between. CDR3 nucleotide sequence: TGTGCCAGCAGTGTCGACGGACTCTCTGGAAACACCATATATTTT. This translates into CASSVDGLSGNTIYF.

J is TRBJ1-2 and V is TRBV2; tentatively, D is TRBD1 (5 bases). V lost 5 bases and J lost 0, with 10 bases in between. The V gene's germline CDR1 is SNHLY and CDR2 FYNNEI. CDR3 size: 14 residues. CDR3 nucleotide sequence: TGTGCCAGCAGTAGACAGCCCTCTAACTATGGCTACACCTTC. It codes for CASSRQPSNYGYTF.

The chain recombines TRBV7-8 with TRBJ1-5; 10 bases are shared with TRBD1. This CDR3 has 15 amino acids. Per germline, CDR1 SGHVS and CDR2 FQNEAQ. The ends lost 5 bases at V and 7 bases at J; junction bases unmatched: 8. CDR3 sequence (DNA): TGTGCCAGCAGCCCCCGGGACAGGGGCGGACAGCCCCAGCATTTT. As protein: CASSPRDRGGQPQHF.

The chain uses TRBV7-2 and TRBJ2-7, with 7 bases that match TRBD2. Germline CDR1 is SGHTA and CDR2 is FQGNSA. Trimming cost V 4 bases and J 4 bases; bases outside gene matches: 13. The CDR3 is 16 residues long. The CDR3 here is CASSYGSGRAGYEQYF. CDR3 DNA: TGTGCCAGCAGCTACGGGAGTGGGAGGGCCGGGTACGAGCAGTACTTC.

V and J are TRBV5-6 and TRBJ1-3; D call uncertain. Germline CDR1 and CDR2: SGHDT and YYEEEE. V lost 3 bases and J lost 0, with 13 bases in between. The CDR3 extends over 16 amino acids. The CDR3 spells CASSSLLQNSGNTIYF. CDR3 coding DNA: TGTGCCAGCAGCTCCCTACTGCAAAACTCTGGAAACACCATATATTTT.

V gene TRBV29-1 combines with J gene TRBJ1-2; 8 bases fit TRBD1. After removal of 4 bases from V and 8 bases from J, the junction contained 9 bases not matched to a gene. The V gene's germline CDR1 is SQVTM and CDR2 ANQGSEA. There are 13 residues in the CDR3. This chain's CDR3 is CSVALGTGSGYTF. The CDR3 DNA is TGCAGCGTTGCCCTCGGGACAGGAAGCGGCTACACCTTC.

The chain combines TRBV19 with TRBJ1-4, with unresolved D. From germline, CDR1 is LNHDA and CDR2 SQIVND (reference sequence). Trimming stripped 2 bases from V and 7 bases from J, with 8 bases between. The CDR3 is 13 residues long. The CDR3 nucleotides read TGTGCCAGTAGTATACAGGTTGCTGAAAAACTGTTTTTT. The encoded protein is CASSIQVAEKLFF.

The gene calls are TRBV11-3 and TRBJ1-2, with a possible D match to TRBD1 (5 bases). The length of the CDR3 is 16 residues. CDR1 is SGHNT, CDR2 YENEEA, per germline. V dropped 1 base and J dropped 2 bases, with 14 bases sitting between them. The CDR3 DNA sequence: TGTGCCAGCAGCTTAGGGACAAAAGGGGCGAACTATGGCTACACCTTC. This encodes CASSLGTKGANYGYTF.

The chain is built from TRBV5-1 and TRBJ1-1; 9 bases map to TRBD1. There are 14 residues in the CDR3. CDR1 and CDR2 (germline): SGHRS, YFSETQ. V shed 3 bases, J shed 3 bases, and the junction held 3 bases outside the gene matches. The CDR3 DNA follows: TGCGCCAGCAGCTCCGGGACAGGGCACACTGAAGCTTTCTTT. Translating gives CASSSGTGHTEAFF.